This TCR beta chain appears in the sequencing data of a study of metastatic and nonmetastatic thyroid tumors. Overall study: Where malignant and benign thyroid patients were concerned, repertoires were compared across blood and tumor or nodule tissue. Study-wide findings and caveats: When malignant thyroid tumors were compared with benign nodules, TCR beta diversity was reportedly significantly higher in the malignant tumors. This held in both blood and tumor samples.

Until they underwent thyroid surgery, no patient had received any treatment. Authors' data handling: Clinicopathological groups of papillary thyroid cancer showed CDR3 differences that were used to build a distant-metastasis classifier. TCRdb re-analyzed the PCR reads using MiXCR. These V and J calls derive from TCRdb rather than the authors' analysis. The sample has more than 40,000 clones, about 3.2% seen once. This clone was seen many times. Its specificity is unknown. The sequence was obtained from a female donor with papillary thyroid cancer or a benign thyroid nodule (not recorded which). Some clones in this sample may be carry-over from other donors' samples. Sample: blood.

CDR3 DNA sequence: TGTGCCAGCAGCCCGACAGGTTCCCTAGCCAAAAACATTCAGTACTTC. Its translation is CASSPTGSLAKNIQYF. The chain has TRBV6-1 and TRBJ2-4, with D perhaps matching TRBD1 (6 bases). The CDR3 has 16 amino acids. Deletions cut 6 bases from V and 0 bases from J, with 15 bases between. Germline loops: CDR1 MNHNS, CDR2 SASEGT.